What follows are 2 T cell receptor beta chains derived from one specimen sequenced in a study of cytomegalovirus exposure and HLA in healthy donors. The table came from immunoSEQ multiplex PCR; TCRdb's copy has only in-frame clones and leaves some out. The table includes a few hundred thousand clones, 85% to 95% detected once. Sequencing was carried out using PBMCs. The receptors stem from a woman between 18 and 29 years old in good health and CMV-seronegative.

The chain carries TRBV5-4 and TRBJ1-2; possibly TRBD1 for D (6 bases). The CDR3 length is 12 residues. Trimming took off 4 bases at V and 9 bases at J, with 13 bases between the two ends. Per the germline V gene, CDR1 is SGHNT and CDR2 is YYREEE (reference sequence). The CDR3 DNA follows: TGTGCCAGCAGCAACGGACAGCGACGCTACACCTTC. This gives the protein CASSNGQRRYTF. Complete variable domain (other parts from reference TRBV5-4 and TRBJ1-2): ETGVTQSPTHLIKTRGQQVTLRCSSQSGHNTVSWYQQALGQGPQFIFQYYREEENGRGNFPPRFSGLQFPNYSSELNVNALELDDSALYLCASSNGQRRYTFGSGTRLTVV.

The genes are TRBV28 and TRBJ1-1; TRBD1 might be the D (6 bases). This CDR3 has 14 amino acids. The V end lost 5 bases, the J end lost 9 bases, and 19 bases lay between the germline ends. The germline V gene encodes CDR1 MDHEN and CDR2 SYDVKM. The CDR3 nucleotides read TGTGCCAGCAGTCCGCCTGGGACATTGAGGAAAGCTTTCTTT. Its protein is CASSPPGTLRKAFF.